The sequence of this T cell receptor (beta chain) was determined in a study of CD8 T cells in Susac syndrome. Study results and caveats: The number of individuals included in the study's TCR sequencing and HLA analysis was acknowledged as relatively small.

This CDR3 region has 15 residues. Germline V CDR1 and CDR2: SGDLS, YYNGEE. The germline V and J ends were trimmed by 2 bases and 2 bases, with 11 bases remaining between them. As regards this clonotype: No antigen is known for it.

CD8+ and CD4+ T cells taken from blood had their TCR beta sequenced. Negative magnetic isolation gave CD8+ and CD4+ cells; FACS enriched CD8+ TEMRA. Roughly 0.45 to 1 ug RNA was reverse transcribed with random hexamers. Amplification of the TCR beta CDR3 was carried out by immunoSEQ multiplex PCR, which spanned a total of 54 Vbeta and 13 Jbeta segments. One entry per CDR3 protein results from TCRdb running MiXCR on the immunoSEQ multiplex PCR reads. This sample carries around 150,000 distinct CDR3 sequences, 90% to 95% of them seen once, and the ten largest clones take approximately 0.14%. The clonotype was recovered from a human donor in good health. The chain joins TRBV9 to TRBJ2-1; no firm D call. The sample was CD4+ T cells from PBMCs. The CDR3 DNA follows: TGTGCCAGCAGCGTTAGAGTCGATCCCTACAATGAGCAGTTCTTC. Residues: CASSVRVDPYNEQFF.